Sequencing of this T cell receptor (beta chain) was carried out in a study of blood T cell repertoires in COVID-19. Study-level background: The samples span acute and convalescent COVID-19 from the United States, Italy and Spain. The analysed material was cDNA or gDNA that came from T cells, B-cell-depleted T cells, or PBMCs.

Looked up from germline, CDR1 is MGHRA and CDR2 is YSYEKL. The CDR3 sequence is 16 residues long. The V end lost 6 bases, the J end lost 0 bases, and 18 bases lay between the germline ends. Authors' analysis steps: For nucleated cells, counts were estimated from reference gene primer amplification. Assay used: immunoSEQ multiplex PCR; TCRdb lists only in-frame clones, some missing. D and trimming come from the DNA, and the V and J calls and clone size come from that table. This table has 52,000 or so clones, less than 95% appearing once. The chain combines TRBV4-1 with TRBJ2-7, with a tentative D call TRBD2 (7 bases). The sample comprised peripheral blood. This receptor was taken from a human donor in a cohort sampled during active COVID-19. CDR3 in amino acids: CASSLEGGGNSYEQYF. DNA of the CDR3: TGCGCCAGCAGTCTCGAGGGGGGGGGAAACTCCTACGAGCAGTACTTC.